This TCR beta chain was sequenced in a study of cytomegalovirus exposure and HLA in healthy donors. Study information: Earlier results showed 90 million to 120 million unique TCR beta sequences derived from roughly 190 million T cells. Overall study findings and caveats: Most TCR beta V segments were productive about 90% or about 30% of the time in an earlier analysis. Confirmation in vitro established that three CMV-associated chains were specific for CMV antigens.

Primers for the PCR totalled 60 Vbeta and 13 Jbeta. The data were produced by immunoSEQ multiplex PCR, yet TCRdb's version contains in-frame clones alone and is incomplete. The data contain 100,000 to 150,000 clones, 65% to 75% of them seen just once; the ten biggest clones take up approximately 6.4%. Germline V CDR1 and CDR2: SGHRS, YFSETQ. This CDR3 region has 11 residues. J lost 12 bases, V lost 4 bases, and 5 bases had no gene match. This clone was detected once. Its target is not known. The sequencing sample was made of PBMCs. This chain uses TRBV5-1 with TRBJ2-5; TRBD1 matches at 8 bases. This TCR was sampled from a woman between 45 and 60 years old in good health and CMV-seropositive. The CDR3 sequence: CASSEPGQEYF. The CDR3 bases are TGCGCCAGCAGCGAACCGGGACAGGAGTACTTC.